This T cell receptor (beta chain) derives from a study of technical replicates of blood from a few donors. Generated by immunoSEQ multiplex PCR, the TCRdb table keeps only in-frame clones and is missing some. The top ten hold under 0.4% of the sample, which has some 75,000 clones, around 96% seen once. Sample: T cells isolated from PBMCs. This TCR was sampled from a human donor in good health.

CDR3 sequence (DNA): TGTGCCAGCAGAGGGGCGACCTACGAGCAGTACTTC. This sequence encodes CASRGATYEQYF. The chain employs TRBV21-1 and TRBJ2-7; the table's TRBD1 call for D was not verified on the DNA. TRBV21-1 is designated a pseudogene. The CDR3 is 12 amino acids.